A selection of T cell receptor beta chains follows, all from one sample in a study of identical twins. TCRdb called the 5' RACE reads again in MiXCR, with one record for every CDR3 protein. The table shows roughly 720,000 distinct CDR3 sequences, with 15% to 20% occurring only once. These sequences were also reported in another study, on T cells expressing NK-cell markers.

The sequenced sample was PBMCs. The origin of the receptors is a woman younger than 35 in good health. CDR3s include the opening cysteine and the closing phenylalanine or tryptophan. The D gene is left open where the match is weak. Expanded clones get a size class; other rows say once, few or many, or leave the size out.

TRBV7-2,NA,TRBJ2-3,few,CASSLARGPSGGTQYF,TGTGCCAGCAGCTTAGCTAGGGGACCCTCCGGGGGTACGCAGTATTTT
TRBV5-1,TRBD1,TRBJ1-1,NA,CASSLEGQRNTEAFF,TGCGCCAGCAGCTTGGAGGGACAGAGGAACACTGAAGCTTTCTTT
TRBV9,TRBD2,TRBJ2-7,many,CASSPGTSGTYEQYF,TGTGCCAGCAGCCCAGGGACTAGCGGGACCTACGAGCAGTACTTC
TRBV3-1,NA,TRBJ2-6,NA,CASSPGWAGANVLTF,TGTGCCAGCAGCCCCGGTTGGGCTGGGGCCAACGTCCTGACTTTC
TRBV12-3/TRBV12-4,NA,TRBJ2-3,few,CASSLGDGNTQYF,TGTGCCAGCAGTTTAGGGGACGGAAATACGCAGTATTTT
TRBV12-3/TRBV12-4,TRBD1,TRBJ2-5,few,CASSLAGQGMGETQYF,TGTGCCAGCAGTCTCGCGGGACAGGGAATGGGAGAGACCCAGTACTTC
TRBV20-1,NA,TRBJ2-6,few,CSARAPGRRSGANVLTF,TGCAGTGCTAGGGCACCGGGACGCCGCTCTGGGGCCAACGTCCTGACTTTC
TRBV29-1,NA,TRBJ1-2,few,CSAAGPRGYTF,TGCAGCGCTGCCGGACCTCGGGGCTACACCTTC
TRBV12-3/TRBV12-4,TRBD2,TRBJ2-3,few,CASRLAGTTDTQYF,TGTGCCAGCAGACTAGCGGGAACCACAGATACGCAGTATTTT
TRBV7-3,NA,TRBJ2-1,few,CASSLSWRDNEQFF,TGTGCCAGCAGCTTATCGTGGAGGGACAATGAGCAGTTCTTC
TRBV6-2/TRBV6-3,TRBD1,TRBJ2-5,few,CASTTRTGGETQYF,TGTGCCAGCACGACCAGGACAGGGGGAGAGACCCAGTACTTC
TRBV5-1,NA,TRBJ2-3,few,CASSPESGADTQYF,TGCGCCAGCAGCCCCGAATCTGGGGCAGATACGCAGTATTTT
TRBV5-1,TRBD1,TRBJ2-7,NA,CASSPPSGQAPYEQYF,TGCGCCAGCAGCCCTCCTTCGGGACAGGCCCCCTACGAGCAGTACTTC
TRBV20-1,NA,TRBJ2-2,many,CSAIRANTGELFF,TGCAGTGCTATCAGGGCGAACACCGGGGAGCTGTTTTTT
TRBV10-3,NA,TRBJ2-2,NA,CAISASPAGELFF,TGTGCCATCAGTGCGAGTCCGGCCGGGGAGCTGTTTTTT
TRBV7-9,NA,TRBJ1-1,few,CATLPIGGTEAFF,TGTGCCACCCTACCGATTGGAGGCACTGAAGCTTTCTTT
TRBV12-3/TRBV12-4,NA,TRBJ2-4,NA,CASSFSRGPHDRDIQYF,TGTGCCAGCAGTTTTTCCCGGGGACCCCACGACCGGGACATTCAGTACTTC
TRBV4-1,NA,TRBJ2-7,few,CASSQVAGLPYEQYF,TGCGCCAGCAGCCAAGTCGCGGGGTTACCCTACGAGCAGTACTTC
TRBV10-3,NA,TRBJ2-1,NA,CAISQRGHQNNEQFF,TGTGCCATCAGCCAACGGGGACACCAAAACAATGAGCAGTTCTTC
TRBV4-1,NA,TRBJ2-7,NA,CASSQGAGYEQYF,TGCGCCAGCAGCCAGGGGGCCGGTTACGAGCAGTACTTC
TRBV10-3,NA,TRBJ2-2,NA,CAGGDPTGELFF,TGTGCCGGGGGCGATCCCACCGGGGAGCTGTTTTTT
TRBV15,NA,TRBJ1-5,NA,CATPGRSNQPQHF,TGTGCCACGCCAGGGCGGAGCAATCAGCCCCAGCATTTT
TRBV9,TRBD2,TRBJ2-1,few,CASSGDYLNEQFF,TGTGCCAGCAGCGGGGACTACCTGAATGAGCAGTTCTTC
TRBV16,NA,TRBJ2-7,NA,CASSQSLGWYEQYF,TGTGCCAGCAGCCAATCGCTAGGGTGGTACGAGCAGTACTTC
TRBV6-5,NA,TRBJ1-1,NA,CASSYDGFSNTEAFF,TGTGCCAGCAGTTACGACGGGTTTAGCAACACTGAAGCTTTCTTT
TRBV20-1,NA,TRBJ2-5,few,CSAYRETQYF,TGCAGTGCTTACCGCGAGACCCAGTACTTC
TRBV5-1,TRBD2,TRBJ2-7,NA,CASSLNPGTSGPEQYF,TGCGCCAGCAGCTTGAATCCCGGGACTAGCGGACCCGAGCAGTACTTC